This T cell receptor (beta chain) stems from a study of OX40 agonist ivuxolimab in advanced cancers. TCRdb keeps only in-frame clones here, not all; method: immunoSEQ multiplex PCR. The sample yields some 99,000 clones, 87% seen once. The clonotype was recovered from an adult with an advanced solid tumor such as melanoma, head and neck, liver or kidney cancer. The input for sequencing was CD4+ or CD8+ T cells sorted from blood, taken in a trial of the OX40 agonist ivuxolimab.

The CDR3 is CASRWGISGTGRSEQYF. As DNA, the CDR3 is TGTGCCAGCAGATGGGGAATTTCCGGGACAGGGAGGAGCGAGCAGTACTTC. J is TRBJ2-7 and V is TRBV5-4; 9 bases match TRBD1. V lost 5 bases to trimming and J lost 6 bases; unmatched junction nucleotides: 18. The CDR3 length is 17 residues. From germline, CDR1 is SGHNT and CDR2 YYREEE (reference sequence).